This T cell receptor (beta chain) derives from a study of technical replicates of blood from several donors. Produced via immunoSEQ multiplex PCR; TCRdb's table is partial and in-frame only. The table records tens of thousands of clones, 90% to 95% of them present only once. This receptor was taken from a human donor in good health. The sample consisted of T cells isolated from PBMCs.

CDR3 in DNA: TGCGCCAGCAGCTTGCAGGCAGACTACGGCACTGAAGCTTTCTTT. This translates into CASSLQADYGTEAFF. The rearrangement uses TRBV5-1 and TRBJ1-1; D call uncertain. CDR1 and CDR2 from the germline V gene are SGHRS and YFSETQ. V was shortened by 1 base and J by 4 bases, with 14 bases between the two germline ends. This CDR3 has 15 amino acids.